The 9 T cell receptor beta chains below come from one sample, sequenced in a study of blood T cell repertoires in COVID-19. Sequencing was performed with immunoSEQ multiplex PCR; in TCRdb, only in-frame clones are kept and a portion is missing. This table holds tens of thousands of clones, approximately 89% found once. Source material: peripheral blood. The receptors come from a human donor with active COVID-19. The donor label of this sample is uncertain.

This clone was picked up one time. The chain combines TRBV6-5 with TRBJ1-5; 8 nucleotides align to TRBD1. This CDR3 is built from 14 residues. The germline V gene encodes CDR1 MNHEY and CDR2 SVGAGI. Losses at the gene ends were 7 bases for V and 0 bases for J; bases not matched to a gene: 2. The CDR3, as DNA: TGTGCCAGCACGGACAGGGTTAGCAATCAGCCCCAGCATTTT. It is translated as CASTDRVSNQPQHF.

The rearrangement joins TRBV7-2 to TRBJ1-1; the D is unclear. The CDR3 covers 15 residues. CDR1 is SGHTA and CDR2 is FQGNSA in the germline V gene. With 3 bases removed from V and 0 bases from J, the gap between germline ends came to 11 bases. The CDR3 here is CASSFRSGLNTEAFF. The DNA for the CDR3 is TGTGCCAGCAGCTTCAGGTCGGGGTTGAACACTGAAGCTTTCTTT.

This chain links TRBV28 with TRBJ1-2; 7 bases fit TRBD1. CDR1 is MDHEN, CDR2 SYDVKM, per germline. This CDR3 contains 12 residues. The trim removed 6 bases at V and 5 bases at J, leaving 3 bases unmatched. The DNA of the CDR3 is TGTGCCAGCAGCCTACAGGGGTATGGCTACACCTTC. Protein sequence: CASSLQGYGYTF.

The sample holds one count of this clone. J is TRBJ2-7 and V is TRBV7-9, with a weak D call TRBD1 (6 bases). This CDR3 contains 17 residues. CDR1 SEHNR and CDR2 FQNEAQ come from the germline V gene (reference sequence). Trimming cost V 5 bases and J 3 bases, with 23 bases left between them. CDR3 DNA: TGTGCCAGCAGCATCGGGATCGGGACACCTACAGACTACGAGCAGTACTTC. This gives the protein CASSIGIGTPTDYEQYF.

The chain has TRBV11-2 and TRBJ2-3; 10 positions agree with TRBD2. Per germline, CDR1 SGHAT and CDR2 FQNNGV. With 1 base clipped from V and 1 base from J, the junction kept 2 bases outside the gene matches. This CDR3 is built from 16 residues. CDR3 DNA: TGTGCCAGCAGCTTAGCTCTAGCGGGGGGCACAGATACGCAGTATTTT. It encodes CASSLALAGGTDTQYF.

V and J are TRBV5-1 and TRBJ2-7, with a possible D match to TRBD1 (6 bases). The CDR3 has 15 residues. The V gene lost 5 bases and the J gene lost 3 bases, with 18 bases spanning the gap. Germline lookup yields CDR1 SGHRS and CDR2 YFSETQ. DNA for the CDR3: TGCGCCAGCAGTTCCGAGCCGGGACAAAACTACGAGCAGTACTTC. Amino acid sequence: CASSSEPGQNYEQYF.

This chain connects TRBV10-3 to TRBJ2-4, with 7 bases that match TRBD2. Losses at the gene ends were 4 bases for V and 0 bases for J; bases not matched to a gene: 3. Per germline, CDR1 ENHRY and CDR2 SYGVKD. The CDR3 runs to 15 residues. This CDR3 reads CAISGGGAAKNIQYF. As DNA, the CDR3 is TGTGCCATCAGTGGGGGGGGAGCAGCCAAAAACATTCAGTACTTC.

This clone was detected once. The chain carries TRBV18 and TRBJ2-5, with D perhaps TRBD1 (5 bases). The length of the CDR3 is 14 residues. V shed 3 bases and J shed 0 bases, with 8 bases lying between them. The germline V gene has CDR1 KGHSH and CDR2 LQKENI. The chain's CDR3 is CASSPYRYQETQYF. The DNA for the CDR3 is TGTGCCAGCTCACCCTACAGGTACCAAGAGACCCAGTACTTC.

This chain connects TRBV7-9 to TRBJ1-2; 8 bases are shared with TRBD1. The germline V gene encodes CDR1 SEHNR and CDR2 FQNEAQ (reference sequence). This CDR3 contains 16 residues. With V trimmed by 2 bases and J by 2 bases, 7 bases remained unmatched. The CDR3, as DNA: TGTGCCAGCAGCTTACCCCGTACAGGGGGAAACTATGGCTACACCTTC. Translated, it gives CASSLPRTGGNYGYTF.